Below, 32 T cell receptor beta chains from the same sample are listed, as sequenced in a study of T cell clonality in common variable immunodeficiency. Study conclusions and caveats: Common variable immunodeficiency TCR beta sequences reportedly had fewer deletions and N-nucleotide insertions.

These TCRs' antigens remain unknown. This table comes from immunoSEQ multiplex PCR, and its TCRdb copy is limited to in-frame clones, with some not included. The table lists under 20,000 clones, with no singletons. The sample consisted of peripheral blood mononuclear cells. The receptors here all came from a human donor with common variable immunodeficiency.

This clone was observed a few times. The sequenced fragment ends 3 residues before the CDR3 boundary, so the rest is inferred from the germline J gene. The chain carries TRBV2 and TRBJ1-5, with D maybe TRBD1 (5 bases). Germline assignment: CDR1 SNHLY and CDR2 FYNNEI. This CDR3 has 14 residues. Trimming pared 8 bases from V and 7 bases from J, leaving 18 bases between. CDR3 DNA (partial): TGTGCCAGCCGGCGGGGGGGGACCCGACAGCCC. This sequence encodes CASRRGGTRQP. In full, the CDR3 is CASRRGGTRQPQHF.

CDR3 residues: CASSAGTGGGYGYTF. The part of the CDR3 DNA that was read is TGTGCCAGCAGCGCCGGGACAGGGGGAGGTTATGGC. The rearrangement joins TRBV13 to TRBJ1-2; 11 bases map to TRBD1. The sequence runs out 3 residues before the end of the CDR3; the remainder is reconstructed from the germline J gene. The V gene end was trimmed by 5 bases and the J gene end by 5 bases; junction bases not matched to a gene: 7. Germline CDR1 is PRHDT and CDR2 is FYEKMQ (reference sequence). The CDR3 consists of 15 residues.

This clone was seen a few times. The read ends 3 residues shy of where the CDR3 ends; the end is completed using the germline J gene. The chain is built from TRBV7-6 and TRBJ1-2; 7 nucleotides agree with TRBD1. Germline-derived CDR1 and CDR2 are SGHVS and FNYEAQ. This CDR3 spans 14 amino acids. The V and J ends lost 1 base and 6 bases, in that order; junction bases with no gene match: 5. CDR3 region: CASSLGVRGDGYTF. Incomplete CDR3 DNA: TGTGCCAGCAGCTTAGGGGTCAGGGGGGATGGC.

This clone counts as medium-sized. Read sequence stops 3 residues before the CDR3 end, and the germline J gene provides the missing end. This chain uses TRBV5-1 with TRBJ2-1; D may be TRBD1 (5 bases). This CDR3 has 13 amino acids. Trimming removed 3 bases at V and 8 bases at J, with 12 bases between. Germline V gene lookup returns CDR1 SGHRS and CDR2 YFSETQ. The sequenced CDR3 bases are TGCGCCAGCAGCTCACCCGACAGAGATGAG. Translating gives CASSSPDRDE. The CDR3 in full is CASSSPDRDEQFF.

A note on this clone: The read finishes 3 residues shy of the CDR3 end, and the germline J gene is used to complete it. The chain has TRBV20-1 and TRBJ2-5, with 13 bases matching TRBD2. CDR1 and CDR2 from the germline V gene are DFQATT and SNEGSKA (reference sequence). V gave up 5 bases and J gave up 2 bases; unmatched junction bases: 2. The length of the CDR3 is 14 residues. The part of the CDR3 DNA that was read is TGCAGTGCTGGACTAGCGGGGGTACAAGAGACC. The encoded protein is CSAGLAGVQET. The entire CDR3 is CSAGLAGVQETQYF.

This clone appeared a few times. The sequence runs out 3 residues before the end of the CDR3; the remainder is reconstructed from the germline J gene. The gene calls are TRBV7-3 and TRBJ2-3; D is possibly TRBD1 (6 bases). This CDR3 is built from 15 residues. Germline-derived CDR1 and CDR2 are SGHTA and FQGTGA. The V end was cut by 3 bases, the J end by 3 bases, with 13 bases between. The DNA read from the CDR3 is TGTGCCAGCAGCTTGGGGGCGCATACTACAGATACG. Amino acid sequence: CASSLGAHTTDT. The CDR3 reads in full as CASSLGAHTTDTQYF.

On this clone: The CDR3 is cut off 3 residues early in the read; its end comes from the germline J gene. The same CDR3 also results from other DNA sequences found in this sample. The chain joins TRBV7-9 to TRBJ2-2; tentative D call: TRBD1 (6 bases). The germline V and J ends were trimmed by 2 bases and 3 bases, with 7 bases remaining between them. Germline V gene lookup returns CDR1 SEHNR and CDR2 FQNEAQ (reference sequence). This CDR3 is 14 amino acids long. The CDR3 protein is CASSLRGYTGELFF. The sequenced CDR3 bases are TGTGCCAGCAGCTTAAGGGGGTACACCGGGGAG. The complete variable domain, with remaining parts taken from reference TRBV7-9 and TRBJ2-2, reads DTGVSQNPRHKITKRGQNVTFRCDPISEHNRLYWYRQTLGQGPEFLTYFQNEAQLEKSRLLSDRFSAERPKGSFSTLEIQRTEQGDSAMYLCASSLRGYTGELFFGEGSRLTVL.

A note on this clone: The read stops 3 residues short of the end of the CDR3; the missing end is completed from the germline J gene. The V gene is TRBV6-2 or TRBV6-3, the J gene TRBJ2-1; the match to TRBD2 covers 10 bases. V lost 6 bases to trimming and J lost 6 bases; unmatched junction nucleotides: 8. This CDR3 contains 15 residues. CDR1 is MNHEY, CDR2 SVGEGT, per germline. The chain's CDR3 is CASSRPGLAFNEQFF. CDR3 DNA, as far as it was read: TGTGCCAGCAGCCGTCCGGGACTAGCGTTCAATGAG.

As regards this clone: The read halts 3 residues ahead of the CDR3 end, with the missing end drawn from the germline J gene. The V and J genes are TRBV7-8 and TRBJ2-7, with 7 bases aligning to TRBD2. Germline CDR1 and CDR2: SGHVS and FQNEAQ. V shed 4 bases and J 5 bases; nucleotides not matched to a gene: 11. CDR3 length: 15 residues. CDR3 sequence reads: CASSWGSGASNEQYF. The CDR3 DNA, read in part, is TGTGCCAGCAGCTGGGGAAGCGGGGCATCTAACGAG.

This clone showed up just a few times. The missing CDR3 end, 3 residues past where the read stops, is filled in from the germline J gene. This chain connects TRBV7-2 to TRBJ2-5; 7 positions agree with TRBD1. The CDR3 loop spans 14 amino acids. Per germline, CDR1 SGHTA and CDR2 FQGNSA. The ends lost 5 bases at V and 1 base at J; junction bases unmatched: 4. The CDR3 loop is CASSRRGLQETQYF. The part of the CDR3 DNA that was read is TGTGCCAGCAGCCGTAGGGGGCTCCAAGAGACC.

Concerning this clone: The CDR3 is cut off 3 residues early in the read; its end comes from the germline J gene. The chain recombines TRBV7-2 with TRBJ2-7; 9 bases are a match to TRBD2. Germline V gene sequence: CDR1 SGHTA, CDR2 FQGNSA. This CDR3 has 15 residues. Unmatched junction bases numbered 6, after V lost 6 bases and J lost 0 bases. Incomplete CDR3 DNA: TGTGCCAGCAGTACGAGTAGCGGGAGCTCCTACGAG. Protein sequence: CASSTSSGSSYE. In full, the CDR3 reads CASSTSSGSSYEQYF. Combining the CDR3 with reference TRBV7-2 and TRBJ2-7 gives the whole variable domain GAGVSQSPSNKVTEKGKDVELRCDPISGHTALYWYRQSLGQGLEFLIYFQGNSAPDKSGLPSDRFSAERTGGSVSTLTIQRTQQEDSAVYLCASSTSSGSSYEQYFGPGTRLTVT.

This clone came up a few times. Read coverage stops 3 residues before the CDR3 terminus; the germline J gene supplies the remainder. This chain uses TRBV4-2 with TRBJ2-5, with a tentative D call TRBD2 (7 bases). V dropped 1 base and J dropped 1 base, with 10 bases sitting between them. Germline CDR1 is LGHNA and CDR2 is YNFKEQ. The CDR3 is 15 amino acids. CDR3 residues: CASSQVGGLQETQYF. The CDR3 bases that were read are TGTGCCAGCAGCCAAGTCGGGGGGCTCCAAGAGACC.

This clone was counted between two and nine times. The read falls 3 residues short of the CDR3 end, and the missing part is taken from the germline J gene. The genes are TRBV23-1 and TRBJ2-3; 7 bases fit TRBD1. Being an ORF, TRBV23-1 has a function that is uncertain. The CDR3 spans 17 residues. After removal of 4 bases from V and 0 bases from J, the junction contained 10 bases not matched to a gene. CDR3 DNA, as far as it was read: TGCGCCAGCAGTCGACCGGACAGGACCTATAGCACAGATACG. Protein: CASSRPDRTYSTDT. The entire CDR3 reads CASSRPDRTYSTDTQYF.

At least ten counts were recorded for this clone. CDR3 amino acids: CASSESRANTEAFF. CDR3 DNA, as far as it was read: TGTGCCAGCAGTGAGTCCAGGGCGAACACTGAA. J is TRBJ1-1 and V is TRBV2; D is perhaps TRBD1 (5 bases). The read halts 3 residues ahead of the CDR3 end, with the missing end drawn from the germline J gene. The V end was cut by 3 bases, the J end by 1 base, with 9 bases between. Germline V lookup: CDR1 SNHLY, CDR2 FYNNEI. This CDR3 is 14 amino acids long.

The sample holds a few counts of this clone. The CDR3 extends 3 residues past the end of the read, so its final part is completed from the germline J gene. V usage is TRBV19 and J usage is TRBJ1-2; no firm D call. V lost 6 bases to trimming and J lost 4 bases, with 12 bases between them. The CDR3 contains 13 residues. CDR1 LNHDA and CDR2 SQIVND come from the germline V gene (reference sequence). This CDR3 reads CASRGDSIYGYTF. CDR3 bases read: TGTGCCAGTAGAGGAGACTCGATCTATGGC. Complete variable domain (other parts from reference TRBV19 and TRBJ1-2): DGGITQSPKYLFRKEGQNVTLSCEQNLNHDAMYWYRQDPGQGLRLIYYSQIVNDFQKGDIAEGYSVSREKKESFPLTVTSAQKNPTAFYLCASRGDSIYGYTFGSGTRLTVV.

CDR3 protein: CASSVTGESYEQYF. The part of the CDR3 DNA that was read is TGCGCCAGCAGCGTGACAGGGGAATCCTACGAG. V gene TRBV5-1 combines with J gene TRBJ2-7; TRBD1 matches at 8 bases. With the read ending 3 residues before the CDR3 end, the germline J gene is used to fill in that end. The CDR3 is 14 residues long. Losses at the gene ends were 4 bases for V and 1 base for J; bases not matched to a gene: 4. The V gene's germline CDR1 is SGHRS and CDR2 YFSETQ.

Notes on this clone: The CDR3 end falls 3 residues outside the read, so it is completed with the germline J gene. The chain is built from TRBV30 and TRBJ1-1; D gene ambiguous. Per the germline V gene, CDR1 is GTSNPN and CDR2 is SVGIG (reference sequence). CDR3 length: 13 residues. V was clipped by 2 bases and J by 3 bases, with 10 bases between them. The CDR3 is CAWSRERDTEAFF. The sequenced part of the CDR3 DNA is TGTGCCTGGAGTCGCGAAAGGGACACTGAA.

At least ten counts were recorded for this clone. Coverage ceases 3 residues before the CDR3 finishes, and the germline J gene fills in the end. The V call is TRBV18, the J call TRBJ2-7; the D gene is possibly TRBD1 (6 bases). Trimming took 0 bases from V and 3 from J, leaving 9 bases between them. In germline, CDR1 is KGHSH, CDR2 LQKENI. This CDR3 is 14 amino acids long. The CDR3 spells CASSPPAGDYEQYF. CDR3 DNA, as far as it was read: TGTGCCAGCTCACCACCGGCAGGGGACTACGAG.

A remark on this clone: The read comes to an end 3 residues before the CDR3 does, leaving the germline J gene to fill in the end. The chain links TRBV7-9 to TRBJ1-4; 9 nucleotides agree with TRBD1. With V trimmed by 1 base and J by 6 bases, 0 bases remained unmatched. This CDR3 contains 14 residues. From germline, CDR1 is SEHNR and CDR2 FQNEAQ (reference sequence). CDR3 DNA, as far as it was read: TGTGCCAGCAGCTTAGGGACAGGGGATGAAAAA. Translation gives CASSLGTGDEK. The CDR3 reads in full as CASSLGTGDEKLFF.

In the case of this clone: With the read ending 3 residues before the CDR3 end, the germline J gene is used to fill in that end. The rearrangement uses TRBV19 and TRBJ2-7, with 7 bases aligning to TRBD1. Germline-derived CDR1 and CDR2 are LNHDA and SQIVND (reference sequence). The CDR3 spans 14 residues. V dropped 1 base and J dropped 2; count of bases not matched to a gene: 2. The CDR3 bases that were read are TGTGCCAGTAGTATAGCGGGACAGACCTACGAG. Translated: CASSIAGQTYE. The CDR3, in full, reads CASSIAGQTYEQYF.

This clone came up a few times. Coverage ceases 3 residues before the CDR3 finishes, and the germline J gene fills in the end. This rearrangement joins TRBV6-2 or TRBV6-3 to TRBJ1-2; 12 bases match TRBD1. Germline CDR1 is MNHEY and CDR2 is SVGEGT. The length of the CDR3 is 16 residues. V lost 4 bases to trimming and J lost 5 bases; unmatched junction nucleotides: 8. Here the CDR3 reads CASSFDRDRGRYGYTF. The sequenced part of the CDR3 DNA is TGTGCCAGCAGTTTTGACCGGGACAGGGGGCGTTATGGC.

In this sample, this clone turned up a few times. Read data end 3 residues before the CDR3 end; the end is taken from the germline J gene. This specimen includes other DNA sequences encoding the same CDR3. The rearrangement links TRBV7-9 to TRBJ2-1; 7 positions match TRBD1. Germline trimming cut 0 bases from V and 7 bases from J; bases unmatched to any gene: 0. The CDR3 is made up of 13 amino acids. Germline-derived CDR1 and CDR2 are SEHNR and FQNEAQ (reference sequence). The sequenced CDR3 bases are TGTGCCAGCAGCTTAGCACAGGGGAATGAG. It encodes CASSLAQGNE. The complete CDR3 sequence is CASSLAQGNEQFF.

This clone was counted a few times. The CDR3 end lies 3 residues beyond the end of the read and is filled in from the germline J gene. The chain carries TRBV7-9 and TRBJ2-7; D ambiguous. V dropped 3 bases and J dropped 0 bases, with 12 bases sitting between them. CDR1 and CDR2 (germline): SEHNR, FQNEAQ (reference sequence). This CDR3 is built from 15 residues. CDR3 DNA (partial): TGTGCCAGCAGCTTCTCCGCTGTCGGCTCCTACGAG. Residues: CASSFSAVGSYE. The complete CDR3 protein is CASSFSAVGSYEQYF.

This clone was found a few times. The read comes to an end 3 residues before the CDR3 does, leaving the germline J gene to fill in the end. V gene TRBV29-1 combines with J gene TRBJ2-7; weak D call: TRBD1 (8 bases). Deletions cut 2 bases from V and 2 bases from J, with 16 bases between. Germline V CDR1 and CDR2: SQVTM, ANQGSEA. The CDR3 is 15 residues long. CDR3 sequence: CSVEPAGQEAYEQYF. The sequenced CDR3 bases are TGCAGCGTTGAACCAGCGGGACAGGAAGCCTACGAG.

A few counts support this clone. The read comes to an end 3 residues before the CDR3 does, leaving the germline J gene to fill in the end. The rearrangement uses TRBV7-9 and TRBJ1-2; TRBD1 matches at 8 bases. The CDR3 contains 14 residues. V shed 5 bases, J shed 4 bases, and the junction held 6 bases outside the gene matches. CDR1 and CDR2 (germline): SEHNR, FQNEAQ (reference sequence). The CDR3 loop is CASSLRDRTYGYTF. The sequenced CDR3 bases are TGTGCCAGCAGCCTAAGGGACAGGACCTATGGC.

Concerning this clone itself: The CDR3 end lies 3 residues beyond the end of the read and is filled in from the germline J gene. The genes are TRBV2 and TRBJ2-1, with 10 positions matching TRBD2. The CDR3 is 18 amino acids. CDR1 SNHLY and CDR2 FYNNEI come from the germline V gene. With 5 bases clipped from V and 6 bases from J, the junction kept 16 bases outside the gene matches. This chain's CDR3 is CASSPNPLLAGALNEQFF. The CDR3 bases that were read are TGTGCCAGCAGTCCTAATCCCCTCCTAGCGGGGGCCCTCAATGAG.

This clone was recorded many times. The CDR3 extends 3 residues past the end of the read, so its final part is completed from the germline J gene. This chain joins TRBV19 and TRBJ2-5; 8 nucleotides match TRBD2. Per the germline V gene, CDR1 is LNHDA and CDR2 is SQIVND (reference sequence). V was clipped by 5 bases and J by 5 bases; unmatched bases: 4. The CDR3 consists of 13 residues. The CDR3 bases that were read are TGTGCCAGTAGTCGGGGGGGAGGGGAGACC. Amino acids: CASSRGGGET. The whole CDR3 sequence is CASSRGGGETQYF.

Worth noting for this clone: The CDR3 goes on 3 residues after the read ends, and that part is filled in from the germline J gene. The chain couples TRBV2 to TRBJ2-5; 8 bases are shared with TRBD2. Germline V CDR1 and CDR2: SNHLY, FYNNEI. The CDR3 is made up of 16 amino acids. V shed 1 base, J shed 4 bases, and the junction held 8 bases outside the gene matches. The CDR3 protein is CASSEEAPGGGETQYF. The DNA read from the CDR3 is TGTGCCAGCAGTGAAGAAGCTCCGGGAGGGGGAGAGACC.

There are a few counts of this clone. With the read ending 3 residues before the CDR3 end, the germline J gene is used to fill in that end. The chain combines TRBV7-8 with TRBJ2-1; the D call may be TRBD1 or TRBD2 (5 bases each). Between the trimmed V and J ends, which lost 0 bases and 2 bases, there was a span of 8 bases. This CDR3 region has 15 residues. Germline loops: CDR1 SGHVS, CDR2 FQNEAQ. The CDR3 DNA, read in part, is TGTGCCAGCAGCTTAGCTAGGGGAGCCTACAATGAG. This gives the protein CASSLARGAYNE. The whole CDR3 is CASSLARGAYNEQFF.

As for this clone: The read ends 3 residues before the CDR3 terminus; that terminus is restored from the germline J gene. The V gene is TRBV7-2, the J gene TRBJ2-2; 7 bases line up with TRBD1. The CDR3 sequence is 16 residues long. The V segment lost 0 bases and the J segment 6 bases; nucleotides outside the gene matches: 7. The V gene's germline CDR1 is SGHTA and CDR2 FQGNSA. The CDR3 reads CASSLAVTGAAGELFF. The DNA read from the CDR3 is TGTGCCAGCAGCTTAGCGGTTACAGGGGCCGCCGGGGAG.

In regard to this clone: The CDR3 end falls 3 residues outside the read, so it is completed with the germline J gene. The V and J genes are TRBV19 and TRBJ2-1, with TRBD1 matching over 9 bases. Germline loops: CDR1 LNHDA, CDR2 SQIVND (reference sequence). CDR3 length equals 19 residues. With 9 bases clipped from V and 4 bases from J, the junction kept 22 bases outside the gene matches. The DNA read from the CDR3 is TGTGCCAGCCGACAGGGGGTTTTCGGGTTTACCCCCGTTTACAATGAG. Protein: CASRQGVFGFTPVYNE. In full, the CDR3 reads CASRQGVFGFTPVYNEQFF.

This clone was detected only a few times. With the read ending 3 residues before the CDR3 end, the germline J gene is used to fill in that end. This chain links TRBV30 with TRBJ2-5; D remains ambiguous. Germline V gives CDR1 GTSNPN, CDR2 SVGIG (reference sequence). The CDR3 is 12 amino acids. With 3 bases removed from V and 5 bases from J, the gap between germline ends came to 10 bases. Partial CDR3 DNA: TGTGCCTGGAGCAGGAATAGGGAGACC. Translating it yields CAWSRNRET. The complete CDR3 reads CAWSRNRETQYF.